This TCR beta chain was documented in a study of T cell repertoires in cytomegalovirus infection. Study overall: Indicated by public TCR beta signatures were CMV infection and matching HLA type. Study outcomes and limitations: Dominating the ex vivo response were HLA-C-restricted CMV-specific TCR beta clonotypes.

This clonotype has a count of ten or more. As yet, its antigen is unknown. TCRdb passed the reads through MiXCR, listing each CDR3 protein once. The top ten hold 30% to 40% of the sample, which has some 97,000 distinct CDR3 sequences, roughly a quarter seen once. With 1 base removed from V and 2 bases from J, the gap between germline ends came to 11 bases. The CDR3 loop spans 15 amino acids. The V gene's germline CDR1 is SGHVS and CDR2 FNYEAQ. This chain joins TRBV7-6 and TRBJ1-2; D gene unclear. Sequenced sample: CD8+ T cells from PBMCs. This sequence was found in a human donor in good health (CMV status not recorded). Some clones in this sample may be carry-over from other donors' samples. This CDR3 reads CASSLEASPNYGYTF. The CDR3 DNA follows: TGTGCCAGCAGCTTAGAAGCCAGCCCCAACTATGGCTACACCTTC. The entire variable domain, with the rest obtained from reference TRBV7-6 and TRBJ1-2, is as follows: GAGVSQSPRYKVTKRGQDVALRCDPISGHVSLYWYRQALGQGPEFLTYFNYEAQQDKSGLPNDRFSAERPEGSISTLTIQRTEQRDSAMYRCASSLEASPNYGYTFGSGTRLTVV.